This T cell receptor beta chain was recovered during a study of metastatic and nonmetastatic thyroid tumors. Study-level information: Across peripheral blood and tumor or nodule tissue samples taken from malignant and benign thyroid patients, the repertoires were compared with one another.

No treatment had been given to any patient before thyroid surgery. By its share, this clone is medium-sized. Its antigen is still unknown. General observations from the study: Malignant thyroid tumors reportedly exceeded benign nodules significantly in TCR beta diversity, with the difference appearing in blood and tumor.

Original handling: Clinicopathological groups supplied CDR3 differences that were used to build a distant-metastasis classifier for papillary thyroid cancer. With MiXCR, TCRdb reprocessed the PCR reads. These V and J calls derive from TCRdb rather than the authors' analysis. The data contain around 50,000 clones, less than 25% of them singletons. J lost 5 bases, V lost 0 bases, and 10 bases had no gene match. Germline loops: CDR1 MNHEY, CDR2 SMNVEV (reference sequence). This CDR3 contains 18 residues. Sequencing used blood. This TCR was recovered from a male donor with papillary thyroid cancer or a benign thyroid nodule (not recorded which). Some clones in this sample may be carry-over from other donors' samples. The chain is built from TRBV27 and TRBJ2-1; 10 bases align to TRBD2. The DNA of the CDR3 is TGTGCCAGCAGTTTATCGCAGGCTAGCGGGAGTTGGAACAATGAGCAGTTCTTC. Translating it yields CASSLSQASGSWNNEQFF.